The 21 T cell receptor beta chains listed next were all sequenced from one sample in a study of post-analysis software for immune sequencing data. Findings of the study overall: Roughly 5 TRBV segments, TRBV5-6, TRBV5-1 and TRBV20-1 among them, were found more frequent in patients than controls.

Tagging with unique molecular identifiers was a feature of the TCR beta cDNA libraries. One entry per CDR3 protein, called by TCRdb with MiXCR from the PCR reads. The data hold under 200,000 distinct CDR3 sequences, with around 29% observed a single time. Antigens for these TCRs are unknown. The specimen sequenced was blood. These receptors all stem from a girl under 18 with multiple sclerosis.

Note on this clonotype: A read error may be the cause here, since a much bigger clone is one base away. The chain is built from TRBV7-9 and TRBJ2-1; D assignment may be TRBD1 or TRBD2 (5 bases each). Germline loops: CDR1 SEHNR, CDR2 FQNEAQ (reference sequence). This CDR3 has 16 amino acids. CDR3 in DNA: TGTGCCAGCAGCTCCTTGAGGGGCCTTTCCTACAATGTGCAGTTCTTC. Its translation is CASSSLRGLSYNVQFF.

With respect to this clonotype: This could be a read error, since a much larger clone is one nucleotide away. This chain connects TRBV5-1 to TRBJ2-1; 10 bases align to TRBD2. The CDR3 totals 15 residues. The germline CDR1 and CDR2 sequences are SGHRS and YFSETQ. The CDR3 DNA is TGCGCCGGCAGCTTGGAACTAGCGGGGCGCAATGAGCAGTTCTTC. Amino acid sequence: CAGSLELAGRNEQFF. Looking up the rest from reference TRBV5-1 and TRBJ2-1 gives the full variable domain: KAGVTQTPRYLIKTRGQQVTLSCSPISGHRSVSWYQQTPGQGLQFLFEYFSETQRNKGNFPGRFSGRQFSNSRSEMNVSTLELGDSALYLCAGSLELAGRNEQFFGPGTRLTVL.

This clonotype was counted many times. V is TRBV29-1 and J is TRBJ2-7; D may correspond to TRBD1 or TRBD2 (6 bases each). Germline V gene data show CDR1 as SQVTM and CDR2 as ANQGSEA. The CDR3 has 13 residues. Trimming removed 7 bases from V and 0 bases from J, with 13 bases in between. CDR3 sequence: CSARGDLSYEQYF. The CDR3 DNA reads TGCAGCGCAAGGGGGGACCTCTCCTACGAGCAGTACTTC.

This clonotype was found many times. V gene TRBV27 combines with J gene TRBJ2-7, with TRBD1 matching over 11 bases. The CDR3 length is 14 residues. After removal of 5 bases from V and 2 bases from J, the junction contained 2 bases not matched to a gene. CDR1 MNHEY and CDR2 SMNVEV come from the germline V gene (reference sequence). The CDR3 reads CASSRDRGTYEQYF. The DNA of the CDR3 is TGTGCCAGCAGTCGGGACAGGGGGACCTACGAGCAGTACTTC.

Ten or more counts support this clonotype. The rearrangement joins TRBV6-1 to TRBJ1-1; D is possibly TRBD1 (6 bases). This CDR3 is 17 amino acids long. Germline CDR1 reads MNHNS; CDR2 reads SASEGT. The germline V and J ends were trimmed by 6 bases and 0 bases, with 20 bases remaining between them. CDR3 sequence (DNA): TGTGCCAGCAGATCGGACAGATTCTTTAACATGAACACTGAAGCTTTCTTT. Translated, it gives CASRSDRFFNMNTEAFF.

The chain links TRBV14 to TRBJ2-1; D is unresolved. The J call is uncertain, as TRBJ2-7 better fits the DNA end. The CDR3 loop spans 14 amino acids. Germline-derived CDR1 and CDR2 are SGHDN and FVKESK. The DNA of the CDR3 is TGTGCCAGCAGCCAAGAGGATTGGTACAATGAGCAGTACTTC. It encodes CASSQEDWYNEQYF.

The chain has TRBV5-1 and TRBJ2-5, with 7 bases fitting TRBD1. The J call is in doubt because the DNA end fits TRBJ2-7 better. This CDR3 spans 15 amino acids. Per the germline V gene, CDR1 is SGHRS and CDR2 is YFSETQ. The CDR3 DNA reads as TGCGCCAGCAGCCTATCCGGGACAGCTCTCGACGAGCAGTACTTC. Its protein is CASSLSGTALDEQYF.

This clonotype was seen ten or more times. The chain employs TRBV2 and TRBJ2-1; 9 bases line up with TRBD1. CDR1 and CDR2 from the germline V gene are SNHLY and FYNNEI. CDR3 length: 14 amino acids. V shed 7 bases and J 5 bases; nucleotides not matched to a gene: 6. CDR3 nucleotide sequence: TGTGCCAGCAATAACCGGGACAGGGACAATGAGCAGTTCTTC. Translated, it gives CASNNRDRDNEQFF.

The table lists this clonotype with many counts. CDR3 protein: CASSLERTGRNTQYF. The DNA of the CDR3 is TGTGCCAGCAGCTTAGAAAGGACAGGGCGGAATACGCAGTATTTT. The chain links TRBV7-2 to TRBJ2-3; 8 nucleotides match TRBD1. V lost 1 base and J lost 7; bases outside the gene matches: 7. CDR1 is SGHTA and CDR2 is FQGNSA in the germline V gene. This CDR3 has 15 residues. Looking up the rest from reference TRBV7-2 and TRBJ2-3 gives the full variable domain: GAGVSQSPSNKVTEKGKDVELRCDPISGHTALYWYRQSLGQGLEFLIYFQGNSAPDKSGLPSDRFSAERTGGSVSTLTIQRTQQEDSAVYLCASSLERTGRNTQYFGPGTRLTVL.

This clonotype was recorded only once. V is TRBV19 and J is TRBJ2-3, with no clear D. The CDR3 spans 13 residues. V dropped 3 bases and J dropped 5 bases, with 9 bases sitting between them. CDR1 and CDR2 from the germline V gene are LNHDA and SQIVND (reference sequence). CDR3 loop: CASSIRYEDTQYF. CDR3 in DNA: TGTGCCAGTAGTATTCGTTATGAAGATACGCAGTATTTT.

For this clonotype: A much larger clone differs by one base, so this may be a read error. The chain employs TRBV7-3 and TRBJ2-5, with TRBD2 matching over 14 bases. The better agreement between TRBJ2-1 and the DNA end casts doubt on the J call. The CDR3 has 16 residues. Per the germline V gene, CDR1 is SGHTA and CDR2 is FQGTGA. In nucleotides, the CDR3 is TGTGCCAGCAGCTCGACTAGCGGGGGGGTCCAAGAGACCCAGTTCTTC. Translated: CASSSTSGGVQETQFF.

In the case of this clonotype: The junction does not match germline at one end; this may be a read error. The chain carries TRBV24-1 and TRBJ2-5; D ambiguous. Germline loops: CDR1 KGHDR, CDR2 SFDVKD. This CDR3 comprises 17 residues. The CDR3 sequence is CGTSDFRDNAYQETQYF. CDR3 nucleotides: TGTGGCACCAGTGATTTTAGAGACAACGCGTACCAAGAGACCCAGTACTTC.

This clonotype was detected ten times or more. The rearrangement links TRBV29-1 to TRBJ2-1, with unresolved D. The CDR3 sequence is 15 residues long. Trimming pared 4 bases from V and 5 bases from J, leaving 18 bases between. The V gene's germline CDR1 is SQVTM and CDR2 ANQGSEA. In nucleotides, the CDR3 is TGCAGCGTTGTCCCTCCCGTCTCCTTGGACAATGAGCAGTTCTTC. Its translation: CSVVPPVSLDNEQFF.

At least ten counts were recorded for this clonotype. The J gene is TRBJ1-2, the V gene TRBV6-5, with 10 bases lining up with TRBD1. Looked up from germline, CDR1 is MNHEY and CDR2 is SVGAGI. The junction had 8 bases not matched to a gene; V was cut back by 6 bases and J by 4 bases. The CDR3 length is 15 residues. The CDR3 DNA reads TGTGCCAGCAGCCGGCCGGGACAGGGGAGCTATGGCTACACCTTC. It encodes CASSRPGQGSYGYTF.

Comments on this clonotype: Just one base apart from a much larger clone, this may be a read error. This rearrangement joins TRBV7-8 to TRBJ2-7; 9 positions match TRBD2. Germline CDR1 is SGHVS and CDR2 is FQNEAQ. CDR3 length equals 15 residues. The CDR3 protein is CVSSTVAGVPHEQYF. The CDR3 nucleotides read TGTGTCAGCAGCACCGTAGCGGGAGTCCCCCACGAGCAGTACTTC.

On this clonotype itself: Since a much larger clone is just one base distant, this may be a read error. This chain uses TRBV7-6 with TRBJ2-3; tentatively, D is TRBD1 (5 bases). The CDR3 covers 15 residues. Germline loops: CDR1 SGHVS, CDR2 FNYEAQ. CDR3 region: CANSRTWGSTDTQYF. CDR3 coding DNA: TGTGCCAACAGCCGAACATGGGGCTCCACAGATACGCAGTATTTT.

With respect to this clonotype: A much larger clone lies one base from this, so it may be a read error. The chain carries TRBV7-8 and TRBJ2-5; the match to TRBD2 covers 9 bases. V was pared by 7 bases and J by 11 bases, with 14 bases of the junction left unmatched. The CDR3 length is 14 residues. Per the germline V gene, CDR1 is SGHVS and CDR2 is FQNEAQ. The CDR3 nucleotides are TGTGCCAGCAAGCGGGGGGCCCACTACAATGAGCAGTACTTC. This translates into CASKRGAHYNEQYF.

Details on this clonotype: This may come from a read error, since a much larger clone is one base off. The rearrangement joins TRBV6-6 to TRBJ2-1; D assignment may be TRBD1 or TRBD2 (5 bases each). The CDR3 extends over 16 amino acids. The germline gives CDR1 MNHNY, CDR2 SVGAGI (reference sequence). The CDR3 DNA follows: TGTGCCAGCAGTCACTCGCGTACGGGGCCCACAGCTGAGCAGTTCTTC. As protein: CASSHSRTGPTAEQFF.

V is TRBV5-1 and J is TRBJ1-1; D possibly corresponds to TRBD1 (6 bases). Germline loops: CDR1 SGHRS, CDR2 YFSETQ. The CDR3 covers 13 residues. With 7 bases removed from V and 5 bases from J, the gap between germline ends came to 15 bases. Here the CDR3 reads CASAQQGGTEAFF. The CDR3 nucleotides are TGCGCCAGCGCGCAACAGGGAGGAACTGAAGCTTTCTTT.

This clonotype was counted at least ten times. The CDR3 region has the DNA TGTGCCAGCAACCTGCAGGGGGGGCCGGATAATGAGCAGTTCTTC. It codes for CASNLQGGPDNEQFF. The genes are TRBV12-3 or TRBV12-4 and TRBJ2-1; D possibly uses TRBD1 or TRBD2 (7 bases each). This CDR3 has 15 amino acids. V shed 7 bases and J shed 7 bases, with 20 bases lying between them.

This clonotype has more than one count but fewer than ten. V and J are TRBV5-1 and TRBJ1-2; possible D gene TRBD1, 5 bases. V was clipped by 3 bases and J by 6 bases, with 12 bases between them. The CDR3 has 13 amino acids. The germline CDR1 and CDR2 sequences are SGHRS and YFSETQ. CDR3 in amino acids: CASSSGGVNGYTF. CDR3 DNA sequence: TGCGCCAGCAGCTCCGGGGGGGTGAATGGCTACACCTTC.